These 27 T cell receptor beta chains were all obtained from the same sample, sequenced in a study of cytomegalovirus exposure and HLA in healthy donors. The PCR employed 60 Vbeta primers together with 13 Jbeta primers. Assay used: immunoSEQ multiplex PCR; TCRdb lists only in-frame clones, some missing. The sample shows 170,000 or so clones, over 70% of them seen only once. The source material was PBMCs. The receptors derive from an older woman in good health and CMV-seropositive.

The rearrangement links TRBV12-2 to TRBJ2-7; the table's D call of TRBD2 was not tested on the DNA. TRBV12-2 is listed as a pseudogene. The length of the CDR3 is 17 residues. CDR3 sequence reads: CASRLVFGTPGGIEQYF. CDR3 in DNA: TGTGCAAGTCGCTTAGTATTTGGGACCCCCGGGGGGATCGAGCAGTACTTC.

The CDR3 coding sequence is TGTGCCAGCAGCGCAAACTCCGAGCAGTACTTC. Encoded protein: CASSANSEQYF. This chain links TRBV7-8 with TRBJ2-7; the D is unclear. The CDR3 totals 11 residues. The ends were cut back, 5 bases at V and 6 bases at J, with 8 bases in the middle. Looked up from germline, CDR1 is SGHVS and CDR2 is FQNEAQ.

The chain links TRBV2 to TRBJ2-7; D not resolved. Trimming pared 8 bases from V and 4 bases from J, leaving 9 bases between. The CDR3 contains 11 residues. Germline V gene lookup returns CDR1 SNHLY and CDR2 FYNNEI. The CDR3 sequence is CASANSYEQYF. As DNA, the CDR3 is TGTGCCAGCGCGAACTCGTACGAGCAGTACTTC.

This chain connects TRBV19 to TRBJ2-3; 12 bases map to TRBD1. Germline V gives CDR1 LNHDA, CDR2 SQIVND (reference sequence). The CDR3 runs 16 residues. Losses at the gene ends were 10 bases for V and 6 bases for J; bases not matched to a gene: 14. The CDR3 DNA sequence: TGTGCCACCTCCGGGGGGGGGACAGGGGGCGCGGATACGCAGTATTTT. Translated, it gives CATSGGGTGGADTQYF.

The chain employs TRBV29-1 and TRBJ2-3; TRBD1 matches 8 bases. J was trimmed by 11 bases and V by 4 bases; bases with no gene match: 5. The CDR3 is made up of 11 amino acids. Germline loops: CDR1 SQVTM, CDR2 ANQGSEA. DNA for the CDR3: TGCAGCGTTGTCGGACAGGGCTTGCAGTATTTT. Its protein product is CSVVGQGLQYF.

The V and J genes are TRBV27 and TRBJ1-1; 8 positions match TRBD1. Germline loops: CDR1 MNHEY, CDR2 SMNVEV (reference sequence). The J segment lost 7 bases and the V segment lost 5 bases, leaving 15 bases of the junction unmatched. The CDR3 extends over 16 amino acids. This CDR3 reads CASSSRQGLGVSEAFF. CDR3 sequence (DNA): TGTGCCAGCAGTAGCCGACAGGGGCTCGGAGTCAGTGAAGCTTTCTTT.

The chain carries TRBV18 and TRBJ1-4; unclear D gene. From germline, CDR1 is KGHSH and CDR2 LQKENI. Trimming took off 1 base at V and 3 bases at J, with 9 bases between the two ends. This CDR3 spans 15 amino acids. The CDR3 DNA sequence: TGTGCCAGCTCACCACGGCCCCCAGCTAATGAAAAACTGTTTTTT. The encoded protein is CASSPRPPANEKLFF. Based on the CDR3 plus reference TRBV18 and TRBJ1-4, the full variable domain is NAGVMQNPRHLVRRRGQEARLRCSPMKGHSHVYWYRQLPEEGLKFMVYLQKENIIDESGMPKERFSAEFPKEGPSILRIQQVVRGDSAAYFCASSPRPPANEKLFFGSGTQLSVL.

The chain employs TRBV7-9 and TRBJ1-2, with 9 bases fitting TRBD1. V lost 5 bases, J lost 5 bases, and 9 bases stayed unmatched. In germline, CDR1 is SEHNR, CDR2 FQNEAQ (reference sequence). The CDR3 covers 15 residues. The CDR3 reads CASSHPPGQGYGYTF. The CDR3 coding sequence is TGTGCCAGCAGCCATCCCCCGGGACAGGGTTATGGCTACACCTTC.

The CDR3 is CASSPRTDQQYF. CDR3 sequence (DNA): TGTGCCAGCAGCCCAAGGACAGATCAGCAGTACTTC. V and J are TRBV11-2 and TRBJ2-7, with a tentative D call TRBD1 (6 bases). The CDR3 runs 12 residues. V lost 5 bases and J 8 bases, leaving 13 bases between the germline ends. From germline, CDR1 is SGHAT and CDR2 FQNNGV.

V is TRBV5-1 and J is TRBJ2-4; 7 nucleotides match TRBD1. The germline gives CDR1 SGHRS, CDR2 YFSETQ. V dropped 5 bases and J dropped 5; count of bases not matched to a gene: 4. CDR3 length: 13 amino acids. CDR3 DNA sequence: TGCGCCAGCAGACAGGGGATCGAAAACATTCAGTACTTC. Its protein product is CASRQGIENIQYF.

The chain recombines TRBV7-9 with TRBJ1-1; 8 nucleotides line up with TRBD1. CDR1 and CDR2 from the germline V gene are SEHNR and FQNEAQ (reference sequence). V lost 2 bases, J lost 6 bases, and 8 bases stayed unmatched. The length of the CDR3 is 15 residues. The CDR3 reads CASSLRGQGIAEAFF. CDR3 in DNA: TGTGCCAGCAGCTTAAGAGGACAGGGAATCGCTGAAGCTTTCTTT. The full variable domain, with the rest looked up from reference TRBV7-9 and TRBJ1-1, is DTGVSQNPRHKITKRGQNVTFRCDPISEHNRLYWYRQTLGQGPEFLTYFQNEAQLEKSRLLSDRFSAERPKGSFSTLEIQRTEQGDSAMYLCASSLRGQGIAEAFFGQGTRLTVV.

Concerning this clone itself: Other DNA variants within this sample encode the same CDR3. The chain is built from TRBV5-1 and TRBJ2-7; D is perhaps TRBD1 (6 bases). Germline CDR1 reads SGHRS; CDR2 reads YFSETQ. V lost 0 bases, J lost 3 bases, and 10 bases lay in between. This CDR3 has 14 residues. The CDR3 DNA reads TGCGCCAGCAGCTTGGACGGCAGGGGCTACGAGCAGTACTTC. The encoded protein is CASSLDGRGYEQYF.

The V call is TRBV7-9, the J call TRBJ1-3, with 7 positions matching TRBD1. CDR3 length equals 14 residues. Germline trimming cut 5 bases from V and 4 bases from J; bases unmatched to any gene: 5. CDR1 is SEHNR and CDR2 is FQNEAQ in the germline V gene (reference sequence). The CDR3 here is CASSATGLGNTIYF. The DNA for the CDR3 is TGTGCCAGCAGCGCGACAGGGTTAGGAAACACCATATATTTT. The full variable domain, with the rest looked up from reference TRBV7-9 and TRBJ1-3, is DTGVSQNPRHKITKRGQNVTFRCDPISEHNRLYWYRQTLGQGPEFLTYFQNEAQLEKSRLLSDRFSAERPKGSFSTLEIQRTEQGDSAMYLCASSATGLGNTIYFGEGSWLTVV.

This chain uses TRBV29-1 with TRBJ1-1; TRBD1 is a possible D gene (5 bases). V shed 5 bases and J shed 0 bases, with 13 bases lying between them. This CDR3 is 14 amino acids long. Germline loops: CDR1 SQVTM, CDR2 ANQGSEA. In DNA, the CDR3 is TGCAGCGTTTGGGGCCGAGTGATGAACACTGAAGCTTTCTTT. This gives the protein CSVWGRVMNTEAFF.

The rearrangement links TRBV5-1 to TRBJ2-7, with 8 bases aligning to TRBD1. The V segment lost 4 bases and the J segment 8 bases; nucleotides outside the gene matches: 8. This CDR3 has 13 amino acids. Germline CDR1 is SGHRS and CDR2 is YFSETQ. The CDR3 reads CASSVQGANQQYF. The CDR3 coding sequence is TGCGCCAGCAGCGTGCAGGGGGCTAACCAGCAGTACTTC. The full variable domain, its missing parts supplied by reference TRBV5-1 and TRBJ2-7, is KAGVTQTPRYLIKTRGQQVTLSCSPISGHRSVSWYQQTPGQGLQFLFEYFSETQRNKGNFPGRFSGRQFSNSRSEMNVSTLELGDSALYLCASSVQGANQQYFGPGTRLTVT.

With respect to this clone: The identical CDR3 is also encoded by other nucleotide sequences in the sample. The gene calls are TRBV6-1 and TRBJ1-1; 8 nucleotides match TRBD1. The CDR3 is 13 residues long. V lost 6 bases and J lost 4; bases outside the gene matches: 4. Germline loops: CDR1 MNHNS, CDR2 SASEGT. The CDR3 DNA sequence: TGTGCCAGCAGGGACAGGGCCTTCACTGAAGCTTTCTTT. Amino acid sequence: CASRDRAFTEAFF.

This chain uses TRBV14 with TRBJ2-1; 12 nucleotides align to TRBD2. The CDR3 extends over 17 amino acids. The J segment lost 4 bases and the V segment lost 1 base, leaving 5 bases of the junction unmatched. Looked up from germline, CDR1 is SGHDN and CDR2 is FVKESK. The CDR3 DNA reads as TGTGCCAGCAGCCAAGTCAAGACTAGCGGGAGTTACAATGAGCAGTTCTTC. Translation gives CASSQVKTSGSYNEQFF.

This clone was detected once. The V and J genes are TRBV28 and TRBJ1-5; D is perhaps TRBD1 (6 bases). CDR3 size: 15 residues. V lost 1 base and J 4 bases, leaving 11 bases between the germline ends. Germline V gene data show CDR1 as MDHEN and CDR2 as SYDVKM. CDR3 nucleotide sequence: TGTGCCAGCAGTTTATATGGGAGGGGGAATCAGCCCCAGCATTTT. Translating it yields CASSLYGRGNQPQHF.

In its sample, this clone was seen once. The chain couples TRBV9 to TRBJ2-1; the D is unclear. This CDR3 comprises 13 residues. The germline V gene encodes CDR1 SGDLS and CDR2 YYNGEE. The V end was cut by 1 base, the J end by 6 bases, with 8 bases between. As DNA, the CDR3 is TGTGCCAGCAGCGTAAGGCTAGGCAATGAGCAGTTCTTC. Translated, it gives CASSVRLGNEQFF.

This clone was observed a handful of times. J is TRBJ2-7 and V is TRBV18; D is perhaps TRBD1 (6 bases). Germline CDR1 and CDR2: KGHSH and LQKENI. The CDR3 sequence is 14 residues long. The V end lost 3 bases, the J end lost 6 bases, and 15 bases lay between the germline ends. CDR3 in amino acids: CASSPGQGSIEQYF. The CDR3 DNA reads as TGTGCCAGCTCACCGGGTCAGGGGAGCATCGAGCAGTACTTC.

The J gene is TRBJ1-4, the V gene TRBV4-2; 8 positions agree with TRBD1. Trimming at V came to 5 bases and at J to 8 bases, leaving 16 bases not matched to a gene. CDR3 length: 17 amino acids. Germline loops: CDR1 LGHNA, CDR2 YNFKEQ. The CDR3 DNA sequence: TGTGCCAGCAGCTCGCGACAGGGGATAGCCCGTAAGGAAAAACTGTTTTTT. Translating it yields CASSSRQGIARKEKLFF.

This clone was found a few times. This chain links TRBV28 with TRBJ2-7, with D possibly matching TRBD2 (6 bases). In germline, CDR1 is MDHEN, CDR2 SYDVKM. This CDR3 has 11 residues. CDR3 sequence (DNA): TGTGCGGGGGGTGAGGACTACGAGCAGTACTTC. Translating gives CAGGEDYEQYF.

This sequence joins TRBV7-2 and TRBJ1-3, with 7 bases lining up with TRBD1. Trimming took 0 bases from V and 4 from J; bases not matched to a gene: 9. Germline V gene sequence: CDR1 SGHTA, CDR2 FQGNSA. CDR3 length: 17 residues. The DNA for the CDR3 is TGTGCCAGCAGCTTAGCGTTAGGGGGCGCGGGGGGAAACACCATATATTTT. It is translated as CASSLALGGAGGNTIYF.

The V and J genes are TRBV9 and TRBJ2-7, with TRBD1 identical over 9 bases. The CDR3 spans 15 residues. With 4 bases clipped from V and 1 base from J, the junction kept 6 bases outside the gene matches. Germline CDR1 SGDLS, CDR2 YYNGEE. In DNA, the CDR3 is TGTGCCAGCAGCACCGGGACAGGGAGTTCCTACGAGCAGTACTTC. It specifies CASSTGTGSSYEQYF.

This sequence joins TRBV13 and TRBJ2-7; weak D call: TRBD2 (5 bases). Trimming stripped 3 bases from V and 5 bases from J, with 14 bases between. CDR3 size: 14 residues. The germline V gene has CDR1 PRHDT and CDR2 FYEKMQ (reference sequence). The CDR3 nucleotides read TGTGCCAGCAGCTTCGGGGTCGCTTTGAACGAGCAGTACTTC. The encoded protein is CASSFGVALNEQYF.

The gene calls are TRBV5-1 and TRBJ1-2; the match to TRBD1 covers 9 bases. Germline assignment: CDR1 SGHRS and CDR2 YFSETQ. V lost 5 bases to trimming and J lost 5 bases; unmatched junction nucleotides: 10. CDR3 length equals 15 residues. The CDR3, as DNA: TGCGCCAGCAGGCCGCTGACAGGGGGAGGTTATGGCTACACCTTC. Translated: CASRPLTGGGYGYTF.

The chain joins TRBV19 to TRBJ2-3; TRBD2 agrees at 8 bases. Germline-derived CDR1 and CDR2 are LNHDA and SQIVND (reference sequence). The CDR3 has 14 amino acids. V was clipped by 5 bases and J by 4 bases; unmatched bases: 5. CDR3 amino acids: CASSPRGAADTQYF. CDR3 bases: TGTGCCAGTAGTCCGCGGGGGGCCGCAGATACGCAGTATTTT.